A selection of T cell receptor beta chains follows, all from one sample in a study of vaccination and CD4 T cells after COVID-19. These receptors have no known antigen. Using its own MiXCR run on the PCR reads, TCRdb lists one record per CDR3 protein. The top ten hold around 18% of the sample, which has 12,000 or so distinct CDR3 sequences, approximately 50% seen once. The sequenced sample was CD4+ T cells from blood, cultured in vitro. These receptors were collected from a human donor who had recovered from COVID-19. Each CDR3 is given with its conserved first and last residue. A D gene is named only where the DNA matches it firmly. Clone size is not always given. Where it is, it says once, few, many or a class for expanded clones.

.	.	TRBV28	TRBJ2-3	CASTPDTQYF	TGTGCCAGCACCCCAGATACGCAGTATTTT
.	.	TRBV6-1	TRBJ2-7	CASTDSSSYEQYF	TGTGCCAGCACCGATTCGAGTTCCTACGAGCAGTACTTC
TRBD2	.	TRBV9	TRBJ2-5	CASSTTSGRSGETQYF	TGTGCCAGCAGCACGACTAGCGGGAGATCCGGGGAGACCCAGTACTTC
.	.	TRBV5-1	TRBJ1-1	CASSLTTFEVNTEAFF	TGCGCCAGCAGCTTGACGACTTTTGAGGTGAACACTGAAGCTTTCTTT
.	.	TRBV19	TRBJ2-3	CASSIRVSDTQYF	TGTGCCAGTAGTATCAGGGTTTCAGATACGCAGTATTTT
.	.	TRBV6-1	TRBJ1-3	CASSATRNSGNTIYF	TGTGCCAGCAGCGCCACCCGAAACTCTGGAAACACCATATATTTT
TRBD2	once	TRBV10-3	TRBJ2-7	CAISESGRGTSDSCEQYF	TGTGCCATCAGTGAGTCGGGGAGGGGGACTAGCGACTCCTGCGAGCAGTACTTC
TRBD1	few	TRBV2	TRBJ1-6	CASSVNTGGVSPLHF	TGTGCCAGCAGTGTGAACACAGGGGGAGTTTCACCCCTCCACTTT
.	.	TRBV19	TRBJ1-5	CASSLRAGQPQHF	TGTGCCAGTAGCCTCAGGGCCGGACAGCCCCAGCATTTT
.	.	TRBV20-1	TRBJ2-5	CSAAAEETQYF	TGCAGTGCCGCCGCTGAAGAGACCCAGTACTTC
.	.	TRBV19	TRBJ1-5	CASSMETVSNQPQHF	TGTGCCAGTAGTATGGAGACGGTAAGCAATCAGCCCCAGCATTTT
.	.	TRBV2	TRBJ2-7	CASKLRLAAYEQYF	TGTGCCAGCAAGCTCCGGTTAGCGGCCTACGAGCAGTACTTC
TRBD1	few	TRBV28	TRBJ1-5	CATLTDRGNQPQHF	TGTGCCACGCTAACAGACAGGGGCAATCAGCCCCAGCATTTT
.	.	TRBV20-1	TRBJ2-3	CSASPLADSSTDTQYF	TGCAGTGCTAGTCCCTTAGCGGATTCTAGCACAGATACGCAGTATTTT
.	.	TRBV20-1	TRBJ1-2	CSADSTRGFLYGYTF	TGCAGTGCCGACTCAACCAGAGGGTTCCTCTATGGCTACACCTTC
.	.	TRBV6-5	TRBJ2-5	CASSYSRGRGETQYF	TGTGCCAGCAGTTACTCCCGGGGTAGGGGGGAGACCCAGTACTTC
.	.	TRBV15	TRBJ1-5	CATSSRHSINQPQHF	TGTGCCACCAGCAGCAGGCACAGTATCAATCAGCCCCAGCATTTT
.	.	TRBV5-1	TRBJ2-1	CASSLVQDPYNEQFF	TGCGCCAGCAGCTTGGTGCAGGACCCCTACAATGAGCAGTTCTTC
.	.	TRBV10-3	TRBJ2-4	CAISGVERSIQYF	TGTGCCATCAGCGGGGTTGAAAGAAGCATTCAGTACTTC
.	.	TRBV12-3/TRBV12-4	TRBJ1-6	CASSFGRLDSPLHF	TGTGCCAGCAGTTTCGGCAGGCTCGACTCACCCCTCCACTTT
.	.	TRBV20-1	TRBJ2-7	CSATSAIAYEQYF	TGCAGTGCTACGTCGGCTATTGCCTACGAGCAGTACTTC
TRBD1	.	TRBV5-1	TRBJ1-5	CASSLRDRPSNQPQHF	TGCGCCAGCAGCTTGAGGGACAGACCTAGCAATCAGCCCCAGCATTTT
.	few	TRBV7-3	TRBJ1-3	CASSTGSSGNTIYF	TGTGCCAGCAGCACGGGGAGCTCTGGAAACACCATATATTTT
.	few	TRBV20-1	TRBJ2-7	CSAPASGGSYEQYF	TGCAGTGCCCCCGCGAGCGGAGGTTCCTACGAGCAGTACTTC
.	.	TRBV6-1	TRBJ2-7	CASRKDPTGSYEQYF	TGTGCCAGCAGGAAGGACCCGACGGGCTCCTACGAGCAGTACTTC
TRBD1	large	TRBV7-2	TRBJ1-2	CASSLHRGQNGYTF	TGTGCCAGCAGCTTACACAGGGGGCAAAATGGCTACACCTTC
TRBD2	.	TRBV27	TRBJ2-7	CASKGLAGPYEQYF	TGTGCCAGCAAAGGACTAGCGGGCCCCTACGAGCAGTACTTC
.	.	TRBV19	TRBJ1-3	CASEDLQVVRNTIYF	TGTGCCAGCGAAGACCTACAGGTCGTCAGAAACACCATATATTTT
TRBD2	.	TRBV10-3	TRBJ2-3	CAIYDGRYTDTQYF	TGTGCCATCTACGACGGGAGGTACACAGATACGCAGTATTTT
.	.	TRBV10-3	TRBJ1-2	CAISEALDYGYTF	TGTGCCATCAGTGAGGCTCTGGACTATGGCTACACCTTC
.	.	TRBV2	TRBJ1-5	CASRQNSNQPQHF	TGTGCCAGCAGACAGAATAGCAATCAGCCCCAGCATTTT
.	.	TRBV24-1	TRBJ2-7	CATSDSGGAREQYF	TGTGCCACCAGTGATTCTGGGGGGGCGCGGGAGCAGTACTTC
.	.	TRBV2	TRBJ1-5	CASSVRRRGAEYSNQPQHF	TGTGCCAGCAGTGTAAGGAGACGGGGGGCAGAATATAGCAATCAGCCCCAGCATTTT
.	.	TRBV2	TRBJ1-2	CASTKDSSYGYTF	TGTGCCAGCACCAAAGACAGTAGCTATGGCTACACCTTC
.	few	TRBV5-1	TRBJ1-1	CASSLERGGGTEAFF	TGCGCCAGCAGTCTGGAGCGGGGGGGAGGGACTGAAGCTTTCTTT
.	few	TRBV5-1	TRBJ1-1	CASSYDPRVSTEAFF	TGCGCCAGCAGTTACGACCCCAGGGTCTCCACTGAAGCTTTCTTT
.	medium-sized	TRBV20-1	TRBJ1-1	CSGNMNTEAFF	TGCAGTGGAAACATGAACACTGAAGCTTTCTTT
.	.	TRBV20-1	TRBJ1-1	CSARTDGSLNTEAFF	TGCAGTGCTCGGACGGATGGGAGCCTGAACACTGAAGCTTTCTTT
TRBD1	few	TRBV19	TRBJ1-1	CATEGQGNTEAFF	TGTGCCACCGAGGGACAGGGAAACACTGAAGCTTTCTTT
TRBD1	.	TRBV6-1	TRBJ2-3	CASGGQNTDTQYF	TGTGCCAGCGGGGGACAGAACACAGATACGCAGTATTTT
.	few	TRBV10-3	TRBJ1-1	CAISAGGVRGTEAFF	TGTGCCATCAGTGCGGGGGGGGTCCGGGGCACTGAAGCTTTCTTT
.	.	TRBV28	TRBJ2-1	CATKVLWNEQFF	TGTGCCACCAAGGTACTTTGGAATGAGCAGTTCTTC
.	.	TRBV29-1	TRBJ2-7	CSVEGGGNVCEQYF	TGCAGCGTTGAGGGGGGAGGAAACGTTTGCGAGCAGTACTTC
TRBD2	.	TRBV7-9	TRBJ2-7	CASSLVLAGADYEQYF	TGTGCCAGCAGCTTGGTCCTAGCGGGAGCCGACTACGAGCAGTACTTC
.	.	TRBV12-3/TRBV12-4	TRBJ1-5	CASTLGPQPQHF	TGTGCCAGCACCCTCGGTCCTCAGCCCCAGCATTTT
.	.	TRBV18	TRBJ2-3	CASSREPTDTQYF	TGTGCCAGCTCAAGGGAGCCCACAGATACGCAGTATTTT